This T cell receptor (beta chain) was sequenced during a study of T cell changes during pregnancy in multiple sclerosis. Sequenced by immunoSEQ multiplex PCR; TCRdb stores in-frame clones only, minus some. The sample has fewer than 60,000 clones; 85% to 95% are singletons. Source: CD8+ T cells from peripheral blood mononuclear cells, taken in the first trimester of pregnancy. This TCR came from a female donor with multiple sclerosis, enrolled in a pregnancy study.

The CDR3 region is CASSLAGDANTGELFF. The CDR3 DNA reads as TGTGCCAGCAGTCTGGCAGGGGATGCGAACACCGGGGAGCTGTTTTTT. The rearrangement links TRBV6-4 to TRBJ2-2, with D possibly matching TRBD1 (6 bases). CDR1 MRHNA and CDR2 SNTAGT come from the germline V gene. The CDR3 sequence is 16 residues long. The ends were cut back, 5 bases at V and 0 bases at J, with 13 bases in the middle.